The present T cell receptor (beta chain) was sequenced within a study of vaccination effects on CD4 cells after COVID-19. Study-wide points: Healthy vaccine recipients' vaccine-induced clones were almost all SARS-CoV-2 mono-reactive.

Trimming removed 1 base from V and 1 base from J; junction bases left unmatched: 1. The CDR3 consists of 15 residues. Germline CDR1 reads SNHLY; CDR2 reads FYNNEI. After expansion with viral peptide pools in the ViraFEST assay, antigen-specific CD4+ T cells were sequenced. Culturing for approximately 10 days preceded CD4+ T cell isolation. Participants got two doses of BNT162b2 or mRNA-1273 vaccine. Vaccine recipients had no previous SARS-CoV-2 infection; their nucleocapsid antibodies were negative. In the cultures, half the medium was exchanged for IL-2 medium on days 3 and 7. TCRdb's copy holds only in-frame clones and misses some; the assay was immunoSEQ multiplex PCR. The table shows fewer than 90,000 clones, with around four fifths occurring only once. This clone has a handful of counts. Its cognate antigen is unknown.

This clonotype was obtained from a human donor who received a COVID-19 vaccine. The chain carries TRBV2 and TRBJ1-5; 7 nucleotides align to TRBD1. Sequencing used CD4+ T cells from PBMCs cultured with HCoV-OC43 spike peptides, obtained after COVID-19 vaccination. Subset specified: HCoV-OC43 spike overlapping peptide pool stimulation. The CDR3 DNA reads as TGTGCCAGCAGTGAAGAGGGGGCGAGCAATCAGCCCCAGCATTTT. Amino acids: CASSEEGASNQPQHF.